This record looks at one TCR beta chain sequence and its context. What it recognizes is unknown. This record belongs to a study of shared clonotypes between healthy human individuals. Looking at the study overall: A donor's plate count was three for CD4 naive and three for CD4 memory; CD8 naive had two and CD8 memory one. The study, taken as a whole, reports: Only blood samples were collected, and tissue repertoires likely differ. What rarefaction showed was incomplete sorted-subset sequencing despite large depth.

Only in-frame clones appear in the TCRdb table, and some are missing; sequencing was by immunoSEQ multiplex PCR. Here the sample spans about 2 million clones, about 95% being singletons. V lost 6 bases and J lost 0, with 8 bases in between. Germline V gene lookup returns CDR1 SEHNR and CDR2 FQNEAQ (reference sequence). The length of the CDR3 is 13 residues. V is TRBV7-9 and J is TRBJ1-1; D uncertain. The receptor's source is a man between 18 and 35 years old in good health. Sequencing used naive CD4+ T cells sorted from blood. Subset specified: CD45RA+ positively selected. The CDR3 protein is CASRSRVNTEAFF. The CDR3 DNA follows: TGTGCCAGCAGATCCAGAGTGAACACTGAAGCTTTCTTT. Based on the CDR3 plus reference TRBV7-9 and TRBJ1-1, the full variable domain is DTGVSQNPRHKITKRGQNVTFRCDPISEHNRLYWYRQTLGQGPEFLTYFQNEAQLEKSRLLSDRFSAERPKGSFSTLEIQRTEQGDSAMYLCASRSRVNTEAFFGQGTRLTVV.